Listed here are 17 T cell receptor beta chains from one sample, sequenced in a study of post-analysis software for immune sequencing data. Study conclusions and caveats: Higher frequency in patients than in controls was seen for five TRBV segments, with TRBV5-6, TRBV5-1 and TRBV20-1 among them.

Which antigens these TCRs recognize remains unknown. Unique-molecular-identifier-tagged TCR beta cDNA libraries were used. TCRdb reprocessed the PCR reads with MiXCR, giving one entry per CDR3 protein. Of some 700,000 distinct CDR3 sequences detected, roughly three fifths appear once; the ten largest clones hold around 10%. Source material: blood. The receptor source for this set is a girl aged 2 to 9 with multiple sclerosis.

This clonotype occurred once. The gene calls are TRBV29-1 and TRBJ1-2, with D possibly matching TRBD1 (6 bases). The V gene lost 5 bases and the J gene lost 3 bases, with 7 bases spanning the gap. The CDR3 spans 11 residues. Germline CDR1 reads SQVTM; CDR2 reads ANQGSEA. CDR3 nucleotide sequence: TGCAGCGTTAACAGGGACTATGGCTACACCTTC. The encoded protein is CSVNRDYGYTF. Full variable domain (outside the CDR3, taken from reference TRBV29-1 and TRBJ1-2): SAVISQKPSRDICQRGTSLTIQCQVDSQVTMMFWYRQQPGQSLTLIATANQGSEATYESGFVIDKFPISRPNLTFSTLTVSNMSPEDSSIYLCSVNRDYGYTFGSGTRLTVV.

The V gene is TRBV7-9, the J gene TRBJ2-1; 12 bases agree with TRBD2. Germline CDR1 and CDR2: SEHNR and FQNEAQ (reference sequence). The CDR3 spans 15 residues. V was pared by 3 bases and J by 10 bases, with 7 bases of the junction left unmatched. The CDR3 protein is CASSLGTSGRQEQFF. In DNA, the CDR3 is TGTGCCAGCAGCTTGGGTACTAGCGGGAGGCAGGAGCAGTTCTTC. Full variable domain (rest looked up from reference TRBV7-9 and TRBJ2-1): DTGVSQNPRHKITKRGQNVTFRCDPISEHNRLYWYRQTLGQGPEFLTYFQNEAQLEKSRLLSDRFSAERPKGSFSTLEIQRTEQGDSAMYLCASSLGTSGRQEQFFGPGTRLTVL.

This clonotype was seen a handful of times. V gene TRBV9 combines with J gene TRBJ2-3; D uncertain. This CDR3 has 14 residues. V lost 0 bases and J lost 4, with 9 bases in between. Looked up from germline, CDR1 is SGDLS and CDR2 is YYNGEE. Here the CDR3 DNA reads TGTGCCAGCAGCGTAGCGAGACCGGCAGATACGCAGTATTTT. Encoded protein: CASSVARPADTQYF.

This CDR3 reads CASSQGHGVWNEQFF. DNA for the CDR3: TGCGCCAGCAGCCAAGGTCACGGGGTGTGGAATGAGCAGTTCTTC. The chain links TRBV4-1 to TRBJ2-1, with D tentatively TRBD2 (5 bases). Germline V gives CDR1 MGHRA, CDR2 YSYEKL. V lost 1 base and J 7 bases, leaving 14 bases between the germline ends. This CDR3 is built from 15 residues.

The chain recombines TRBV11-2 with TRBJ2-3; maybe TRBD2 (5 bases). The CDR3 length is 17 residues. V shed 1 base and J shed 4 bases, with 18 bases lying between them. Germline V gene data show CDR1 as SGHAT and CDR2 as FQNNGV. CDR3: CASSLGPGRGRPDTQYF. The CDR3 bases are TGTGCCAGCAGCTTAGGTCCCGGCCGGGGTCGGCCAGATACGCAGTATTTT.

This chain links TRBV29-1 with TRBJ2-3; D unresolved. CDR3 size: 15 residues. Looked up from germline, CDR1 is SQVTM and CDR2 is ANQGSEA. The V gene lost 2 bases and the J gene lost 2 bases, with 14 bases spanning the gap. CDR3 bases: TGCAGCGTTGAACGGGCTTCTCAACCCACAGATACGCAGTATTTT. Encoded protein: CSVERASQPTDTQYF.

This clonotype was picked up one time. Here the CDR3 reads CSVSRDSETQYF. Here the CDR3 DNA reads TGCAGTGTTAGCAGGGACTCGGAGACCCAGTACTTC. The chain joins TRBV20-1 to TRBJ2-5; possible D gene TRBD2, 6 bases. The CDR3 sequence is 12 residues long. Germline V gene data show CDR1 as DFQATT and CDR2 as SNEGSKA (reference sequence). V gave up 7 bases and J gave up 5 bases, with 14 bases separating them.

The chain combines TRBV10-3 with TRBJ2-5, with 8 positions matching TRBD1. The DNA end is a closer match to TRBJ2-7, so the J assignment may be wrong. Per germline, CDR1 ENHRY and CDR2 SYGVKD. The CDR3 extends over 13 amino acids. The chain's CDR3 is CAIRGSTGVEQYF. CDR3 DNA sequence: TGTGCCATCAGGGGCTCGACAGGGGTCGAGCAGTACTTC.

V is TRBV6-6 and J is TRBJ1-1; D gene uncertain. Trimming removed 0 bases at V and 3 bases at J, with 5 bases between. CDR3 length: 13 residues. Germline-derived CDR1 and CDR2 are MNHNY and SVGAGI (reference sequence). CDR3 loop: CASSYSTDTEAFF. The CDR3 DNA reads TGTGCCAGCAGTTACTCGACCGACACTGAAGCTTTCTTT.

CDR3 nucleotides: TGTGCCAGCAGCTTTCTTACAGAGGGGCATGAAGCTTTCTTT. Its translation is CASSFLTEGHEAFF. The chain couples TRBV7-2 to TRBJ1-1; D might be TRBD1 (5 bases). CDR1 and CDR2 from the germline V gene are SGHTA and FQGNSA. Deletions cut 3 bases from V and 7 bases from J, with 15 bases between. CDR3 size: 14 residues.

The CDR3 protein is CASKPTGNTEAFF. The CDR3 nucleotides are TGTGCCAGCAAGCCCACAGGGAACACTGAAGCTTTCTTT. The rearrangement uses TRBV6-2 or TRBV6-3 and TRBJ1-1; TRBD1 might be the D (5 bases). The V gene's germline CDR1 is MNHEY and CDR2 SVGEGT. The V end was cut by 7 bases, the J end by 1 base, with 10 bases between. The CDR3 is made up of 13 amino acids.

The chain carries TRBV20-1 and TRBJ2-5; D perhaps matches TRBD1 (6 bases). V lost 5 bases, J lost 5 bases, and 18 bases lay in between. Germline V gene sequence: CDR1 DFQATT, CDR2 SNEGSKA (reference sequence). The CDR3 spans 14 residues. The DNA for the CDR3 is TGCAGTGCTCAAAAGGGGGTCCTCCAGGAGACCCAGTACTTC. This codes for CSAQKGVLQETQYF.

The chain uses TRBV20-1 and TRBJ2-1; TRBD2 aligns across 11 bases. The V segment lost 3 bases and the J segment 6 bases; nucleotides outside the gene matches: 4. The CDR3 contains 14 residues. In germline, CDR1 is DFQATT, CDR2 SNEGSKA (reference sequence). CDR3 loop: CSARSTSGSNEQFF. The CDR3 coding sequence is TGCAGTGCTAGGAGCACTAGCGGGAGCAATGAGCAGTTCTTC.

The CDR3 nucleotides are TGTGCCAGCAGCTTGGCACTAGCGGAGAATCAAGAGACCCAGTACTTC. It is translated as CASSLALAENQETQYF. The V and J genes are TRBV5-5 and TRBJ2-5; 8 bases fit TRBD2. This CDR3 has 16 residues. J lost 2 bases, V lost 0 bases, and 6 bases had no gene match. The germline V gene has CDR1 SGHKS and CDR2 YYEKEE (reference sequence).

The chain recombines TRBV5-5 with TRBJ2-7; 11 nucleotides line up with TRBD1. V lost 4 bases and J lost 5; bases outside the gene matches: 8. The CDR3 runs 15 residues. Germline V gene lookup returns CDR1 SGHKS and CDR2 YYEKEE (reference sequence). The CDR3 nucleotides are TGTGCCAGCAGCATTACGGACAGGGGGCGGGACGAGCAGTACTTC. This codes for CASSITDRGRDEQYF.

This chain joins TRBV7-9 and TRBJ2-7; weak D call: TRBD2 (6 bases). The CDR3 runs 13 residues. V lost 5 bases and J 2 bases, leaving 10 bases between the germline ends. Germline values: CDR1 SEHNR, CDR2 FQNEAQ (reference sequence). The CDR3 DNA reads as TGTGCCAGCAGCGGGAGGCCTACCTACGAGCAGTACTTC. Its translation: CASSGRPTYEQYF.

This chain connects TRBV5-1 to TRBJ2-3, with no clear D. Trimming left V 1 base short and J 0 bases short, with 9 bases between. Germline-derived CDR1 and CDR2 are SGHRS and YFSETQ. This CDR3 contains 15 residues. CDR3 amino acids: CASSLTLLSTDTQYF. CDR3 coding DNA: TGCGCCAGCAGCTTGACACTCCTTAGCACAGATACGCAGTATTTT.